These T cell receptor beta chains were read from a single sample in a study of T cells in Graves' hyperthyroidism and ophthalmopathy. TCRdb reprocessed the multiplex PCR reads with MiXCR, giving one entry per CDR3 protein. The table includes hundreds of thousands of distinct CDR3 sequences, roughly 45% detected once. Sequences were obtained from peripheral blood or thyroid tissue (not recorded which). The source is an adult man with Graves' disease, either hyperthyroidism or ophthalmopathy (not recorded which). The CDR3 runs from the conserved cysteine through the conserved F or W. D genes are given only for firm matches. Part of the rows lack a size; the others show once, few, many or a class for expanded clones.

TRBV2,-,TRBJ2-5,TRBD2,TGTGCCAGCAGGGCAGCGGGAGCGTCAGAGACCCAGTACTTC,CASRAAGASETQYF
TRBV19,-,TRBJ1-2,-,TGTGCCAGTAGTATAGGCGTCCAAAACTATGGCTACACCTTC,CASSIGVQNYGYTF
TRBV29-1,many,TRBJ1-1,-,TGCAGCGTTGTCTGGGGGACTGAAGCTTTCTTT,CSVVWGTEAFF
TRBV29-1,once,TRBJ1-4,-,TGCAGCGTTGGGAAAGGGAGTGAAAAACTGTTTTTT,CSVGKGSEKLFF
TRBV4-1,once,TRBJ2-7,TRBD2,TGCGCCAGCAGCCAAGGACAAGCGGGAGGTATTGACGAGCAGTACTTC,CASSQGQAGGIDEQYF
TRBV2,-,TRBJ1-2,-,TGTGCCAGCAGTGATGGTGGGGGCTATAACTATGGCTACACCTTC,CASSDGGGYNYGYTF
TRBV18,-,TRBJ1-2,TRBD1,TGTGCCAGCTCACCGGGACAGGGGATGGTCGGCTACACCTTC,CASSPGQGMVGYTF
TRBV20-1,few,TRBJ1-2,-,TGCAGTGCTTTTGTTCCCGGGACTTACTATGGCTACACCTTC,CSAFVPGTYYGYTF
TRBV7-8,once,TRBJ1-2,-,TGTGCCAGCAGCTCCCCAGGGGCAGGAATAACTAACTATGGCTACACCTTC,CASSSPGAGITNYGYTF
TRBV29-1,-,TRBJ1-1,-,TGCAGTCTGGGACCTCGGTCCACTGAAGCTTTCTTT,CSLGPRSTEAFF
TRBV7-2,few,TRBJ2-7,-,TGTGCCAGCAGCACCCAAGGGCCTTCCTACGAGCAGTACTTC,CASSTQGPSYEQYF
TRBV6-1,-,TRBJ1-2,-,TGTGCCAGCAGTGTGGGGGCTGGGGTGGATGGCTACACCTTC,CASSVGAGVDGYTF
TRBV11-2,-,TRBJ2-5,TRBD2,TGTGCCAGCAGGCCTCTAGCGGGGGATCCCCAAGAGACCCAGTACTTC,CASRPLAGDPQETQYF